Shown below are 31 T cell receptor beta chains from a single sample sequenced in a study of somatic mutations in cytotoxic T cells in rheumatoid arthritis. Repertoires were generated with immunoSEQ multiplex PCR, while TCRdb's copy carries only in-frame clones and drops some. The table records 15,000 or so clones, approximately 78% of them present only once. Sequencing was performed on CD8+ T cells sorted from blood. These receptors were collected from a woman aged 45-59 years with rheumatoid arthritis.

The genes are TRBV18 and TRBJ2-7; TRBD1 might be the D (6 bases). The CDR3 totals 14 residues. In germline, CDR1 is KGHSH, CDR2 LQKENI. V was cut by 0 bases and J by 3 bases, with 9 bases left in between. The CDR3 bases are TGTGCCAGCTCACCACCGTTCAGGGGCTACGAGCAGTACTTC. Translating it yields CASSPPFRGYEQYF.

The chain employs TRBV9 and TRBJ2-1; maybe TRBD2 (5 bases). Germline V gene lookup returns CDR1 SGDLS and CDR2 YYNGEE. The V and J ends lost 7 bases and 5 bases respectively, with 13 bases between them. The CDR3 has 13 residues. The DNA for the CDR3 is TGTGCCAGCGCCGGTCTAGCCGACAATGAGCAGTTCTTC. Amino acid sequence: CASAGLADNEQFF.

This clone was observed a few times. The gene calls are TRBV27 and TRBJ2-2; D is undetermined. Deletions cut 6 bases from V and 4 bases from J, with 6 bases between. Germline assignment: CDR1 MNHEY and CDR2 SMNVEV (reference sequence). This CDR3 is 12 amino acids long. The CDR3 sequence is CASRAGTGELFF. The CDR3 nucleotides are TGTGCCAGCAGGGCAGGCACCGGGGAGCTGTTTTTT.

The CDR3: CASSFGQSSYNEQFF. CDR3 sequence (DNA): TGTGCCAGCAGCTTTGGACAGAGCTCCTACAATGAGCAGTTCTTC. The V call is TRBV13, the J call TRBJ2-1, with D possibly TRBD1 on 6 matching bases. CDR1 PRHDT and CDR2 FYEKMQ come from the germline V gene (reference sequence). The CDR3 contains 15 residues. V lost 3 bases and J 0 bases, leaving 9 bases between the germline ends.

This clone turned up a few times. The V and J genes are TRBV25-1 and TRBJ1-1; D is unclear. The V gene's germline CDR1 is MGHDK and CDR2 SYGVNS. The CDR3 consists of 13 residues. The V end lost 4 bases, the J end lost 1 base, and 7 bases lay between the germline ends. Here the CDR3 reads CASSGWGNTEAFF. CDR3 bases: TGTGCCAGCAGTGGTTGGGGGAACACTGAAGCTTTCTTT. Full variable domain (remainder filled in from reference TRBV25-1 and TRBJ1-1): EADIYQTPRYLVIGTGKKITLECSQTMGHDKMYWYQQDPGMELHLIHYSYGVNSTEKGDLSSESTVSRIRTEHFPLTLESARPSHTSQYLCASSGWGNTEAFFGQGTRLTVV.

V is TRBV10-1 and J is TRBJ2-5, with TRBD2 identical over 13 bases. J gave up 5 bases and V 0 bases, and 6 bases lay outside the gene matches. This CDR3 is 17 amino acids long. Germline V gene lookup returns CDR1 WNHNN and CDR2 SYGVQD (reference sequence). CDR3 amino acids: CASSESRTSGGRETQYF. Written as DNA, the CDR3 is TGCGCCAGCAGTGAGTCGAGGACTAGCGGGGGTCGGGAGACCCAGTACTTC.

This chain uses TRBV4-1 with TRBJ2-7; the match to TRBD1 covers 10 bases. Germline V lookup: CDR1 MGHRA, CDR2 YSYEKL. J was trimmed by 5 bases and V by 0 bases; bases with no gene match: 4. The CDR3 is 15 residues long. This CDR3 is CASSQDGGTGDEQYF. CDR3 nucleotides: TGCGCCAGCAGCCAAGACGGCGGGACAGGGGACGAGCAGTACTTC.

This chain uses TRBV28 with TRBJ2-1; the D gene could be TRBD1 or TRBD2 (5 bases each). The CDR3 is 16 residues long. Deletions cut 3 bases from V and 1 base from J, with 13 bases between. Germline assignment: CDR1 MDHEN and CDR2 SYDVKM. The CDR3 loop is CASSFRDGVSYNEQFF. DNA of the CDR3: TGTGCCAGCAGTTTTCGGGACGGGGTATCCTACAATGAGCAGTTCTTC.

The chain has TRBV7-6 and TRBJ2-3; 12 bases are shared with TRBD2. Germline CDR1 and CDR2: SGHVS and FNYEAQ. The CDR3 has 15 amino acids. J gave up 5 bases and V 5 bases, and 5 bases lay outside the gene matches. CDR3 protein: CASSPSGGARDTQYF. The CDR3 DNA is TGTGCCAGCAGCCCTAGCGGGGGGGCCAGAGATACGCAGTATTTT.

The chain carries TRBV7-9 and TRBJ2-3; 7 bases are shared with TRBD1. The CDR3 sequence is 17 residues long. Germline trimming cut 1 base from V and 0 bases from J; bases unmatched to any gene: 7. Germline-derived CDR1 and CDR2 are SEHNR and FQNEAQ (reference sequence). The CDR3 is CASSLDRGKASTDTQYF. The DNA for the CDR3 is TGTGCCAGCAGCTTAGACAGGGGAAAAGCTAGCACAGATACGCAGTATTTT.

The V call is TRBV5-5, the J call TRBJ1-1, with a possible D match to TRBD1 (5 bases). V was cut by 0 bases and J by 2 bases, with 8 bases left in between. The germline V gene encodes CDR1 SGHKS and CDR2 YYEKEE (reference sequence). This CDR3 contains 14 residues. CDR3 bases: TGTGCCAGCAGCTTGGAGGGGCTTAACACTGAAGCTTTCTTT. The encoded protein is CASSLEGLNTEAFF.

V gene TRBV19 combines with J gene TRBJ2-1; TRBD2 agrees at 12 bases. The germline CDR1 and CDR2 sequences are LNHDA and SQIVND (reference sequence). V lost 3 bases, J lost 5 bases, and 2 bases stayed unmatched. The CDR3 sequence is 15 residues long. The CDR3 region is CASSIASGRDNEQFF. In DNA form, the CDR3 reads TGTGCCAGTAGTATTGCTAGCGGGAGGGACAATGAGCAGTTCTTC.

The sample holds a few counts of this clone. A read error may account for a junction end that differs from germline. This chain uses TRBV20-1 with TRBJ2-1, with 11 bases identical to TRBD1. Germline V gives CDR1 DFQATT, CDR2 SNEGSKA (reference sequence). The CDR3 extends over 10 amino acids. CDR3 loop: CSASGTGGIF. The CDR3 bases are TGCAGTGCTAGCGGGACAGGGGGGATCTTC.

This rearrangement joins TRBV2 to TRBJ2-7; 13 positions agree with TRBD2. V lost 6 bases and J lost 3; bases outside the gene matches: 5. This CDR3 is built from 15 residues. Per the germline V gene, CDR1 is SNHLY and CDR2 is FYNNEI. The CDR3 bases are TGTGCCAGCAGCGCAAGGACTAGCGGGAGCTACGAGCAGTACTTC. It codes for CASSARTSGSYEQYF.

This clone was recorded a few times. The rearrangement joins TRBV28 to TRBJ1-5, with TRBD1 matching over 7 bases. The CDR3 is made up of 15 amino acids. V dropped 4 bases and J dropped 7; count of bases not matched to a gene: 10. The germline V gene has CDR1 MDHEN and CDR2 SYDVKM. The CDR3 DNA follows: TGTGCCAGCAGTTCCGACAGGGAAGCCCGCCAGCCCCAGCATTTT. This translates into CASSSDREARQPQHF.

The chain recombines TRBV19 with TRBJ1-2, with D possibly matching TRBD1 (6 bases). Trimming stripped 5 bases from V and 5 bases from J, with 18 bases between. The CDR3 runs 15 residues. Germline V gene data show CDR1 as LNHDA and CDR2 as SQIVND (reference sequence). CDR3 amino acids: CASSSQSKGEYGYTF. The CDR3 DNA reads as TGTGCCAGTAGTTCCCAGTCTAAGGGGGAGTATGGCTACACCTTC.

The rearrangement links TRBV6-1 to TRBJ1-2; no definite D call. The V end lost 2 bases, the J end lost 6 bases, and 16 bases lay between the germline ends. Germline V CDR1 and CDR2: MNHNS, SASEGT. The CDR3 length is 15 residues. The CDR3 protein is CASSEMRSGSHGYTF. The CDR3 DNA reads TGTGCCAGCAGTGAAATGCGCTCTGGTAGCCATGGCTACACCTTC.

J is TRBJ2-2 and V is TRBV28; the D gene could be TRBD1 or TRBD2 (5 bases each). Trimming took off 3 bases at V and 7 bases at J, with 12 bases between the two ends. The V gene's germline CDR1 is MDHEN and CDR2 SYDVKM. The CDR3 length is 14 residues. CDR3 amino acids: CASSFQRGGGELFF. The CDR3 DNA is TGTGCCAGCAGTTTTCAGAGGGGTGGCGGGGAGCTGTTTTTT.

By share, this clone ranks as medium-sized. This rearrangement joins TRBV7-9 to TRBJ2-1; TRBD2 aligns across 16 bases. With V trimmed by 5 bases and J by 7 bases, 5 bases remained unmatched. This CDR3 contains 16 residues. Per germline, CDR1 SEHNR and CDR2 FQNEAQ (reference sequence). The DNA for the CDR3 is TGTGCCAGCAGCCAGGGACTAGCGGGAGGGCGGAATGAGCAGTTCTTC. Translating gives CASSQGLAGGRNEQFF.

The CDR3 spells CASSDGATYEQYF. The CDR3 DNA follows: TGCGCCAGCAGTGACGGCGCCACCTACGAGCAGTACTTC. V usage is TRBV10-2 and J usage is TRBJ2-7; no clear D gene. This CDR3 is 13 amino acids long. V gave up 3 bases and J gave up 2 bases, with 8 bases separating them. The germline V gene encodes CDR1 WSHSY and CDR2 SAAADI.

V and J are TRBV19 and TRBJ2-1; D not certain. The CDR3 length is 13 residues. Germline loops: CDR1 LNHDA, CDR2 SQIVND (reference sequence). Trimming pared 6 bases from V and 10 bases from J, leaving 16 bases between. The CDR3 nucleotides are TGTGCCAGTAGGCCGAAGGGCCTTGGAGAGCAGTTCTTC. As protein: CASRPKGLGEQFF.

The chain employs TRBV6-5 and TRBJ2-7, with TRBD2 as a possible D gene (6 bases). Germline V gene sequence: CDR1 MNHEY, CDR2 SVGAGI. The length of the CDR3 is 14 residues. Deletions cut 8 bases from V and 1 base from J, with 15 bases between. The CDR3 here is CASRPWDSSYEQYF. CDR3 bases: TGTGCCAGCCGACCCTGGGACTCTTCCTACGAGCAGTACTTC.

The chain recombines TRBV9 with TRBJ2-1, with 8 positions matching TRBD1. CDR1 is SGDLS and CDR2 is YYNGEE in the germline V gene. CDR3 size: 13 residues. V lost 3 bases, J lost 9 bases, and 5 bases stayed unmatched. In DNA form, the CDR3 reads TGTGCCAGCAGCGAGAGACAGGGGTTTGAGCAGTTCTTC. Amino acids: CASSERQGFEQFF. The variable domain in full, completed from reference TRBV9 and TRBJ2-1, reads DSGVTQTPKHLITATGQRVTLRCSPRSGDLSVYWYQQSLDQGLQFLIQYYNGEERAKGNILERFSAQQFPDLHSELNLSSLELGDSALYFCASSERQGFEQFFGPGTRLTVL.

The V call is TRBV19, the J call TRBJ2-5, with 7 bases that match TRBD2. V lost 6 bases and J lost 1; bases outside the gene matches: 8. CDR1 LNHDA and CDR2 SQIVND come from the germline V gene (reference sequence). The CDR3 extends over 15 amino acids. The CDR3 DNA is TGTGCCAGTAGCATGGGGGGAGGGAGCCAAGAGACCCAGTACTTC. Protein product: CASSMGGGSQETQYF.

The V and J genes are TRBV19 and TRBJ1-3, with unresolved D. The V gene lost 2 bases and the J gene lost 0 bases, with 5 bases spanning the gap. The CDR3 runs to 14 residues. Germline CDR1 LNHDA, CDR2 SQIVND (reference sequence). The CDR3 here is CASSILVSGNTIYF. DNA of the CDR3: TGTGCCAGTAGTATACTCGTCTCTGGAAACACCATATATTTT. Using reference TRBV19 and TRBJ1-3 for the parts outside the CDR3, the full variable domain is DGGITQSPKYLFRKEGQNVTLSCEQNLNHDAMYWYRQDPGQGLRLIYYSQIVNDFQKGDIAEGYSVSREKKESFPLTVTSAQKNPTAFYLCASSILVSGNTIYFGEGSWLTVV.

As DNA, the CDR3 is TGCGCCAGCAGCCAAGGGACTAGCGGGAGCTTTCACCAGTACTTC. The encoded protein is CASSQGTSGSFHQYF. V gene TRBV4-3 combines with J gene TRBJ2-7; 13 bases are shared with TRBD2. V was pared by 1 base and J by 10 bases, with 7 bases of the junction left unmatched. The CDR3 is 15 amino acids. Germline CDR1 is LGHNA and CDR2 is YSLEER.

This sequence joins TRBV28 and TRBJ1-6; unclear D gene. V dropped 2 bases and J dropped 8 bases, with 1 base sitting between them. The CDR3 runs 11 residues. Germline CDR1 and CDR2: MDHEN and SYDVKM. CDR3 protein: CASSLDSPLHF. The CDR3 DNA sequence: TGTGCCAGCAGTTTAGATTCACCCCTCCACTTT.

The CDR3 DNA reads as TGCGCCAGCAGCCCGGACAGGGGAGTATACAATGAGCAGTTCTTC. It translates to CASSPDRGVYNEQFF. The gene calls are TRBV4-3 and TRBJ2-1, with 9 bases identical to TRBD1. Germline V gives CDR1 LGHNA, CDR2 YSLEER. The CDR3 runs to 15 residues. V was pared by 4 bases and J by 4 bases, with 5 bases of the junction left unmatched.

This chain links TRBV2 with TRBJ1-1; no definite D call. Germline V gives CDR1 SNHLY, CDR2 FYNNEI. V was pared by 5 bases and J by 6 bases, with 10 bases between. The CDR3 is 12 residues long. The chain's CDR3 is CASSTASAEAFF. DNA of the CDR3: TGTGCCAGCAGTACAGCCTCGGCTGAAGCTTTCTTT.

The genes are TRBV7-2 and TRBJ2-5; D is uncertain. With the DNA end fitting TRBJ2-7 better, the J assignment may be wrong. The CDR3 is made up of 13 amino acids. In germline, CDR1 is SGHTA, CDR2 FQGNSA. CDR3 amino acids: CASSFGRVSEQYF. CDR3 DNA: TGTGCCAGCAGCTTCGGAAGGGTCTCCGAGCAGTACTTC.

The CDR3, as DNA: TGCGCCAGCAGCCAAGAGGCACGTTCTAGCGGGCTTCCCTACGAGCAGTACTTC. The encoded protein is CASSQEARSSGLPYEQYF. The V call is TRBV4-3, the J call TRBJ2-7; 8 nucleotides align to TRBD2. V was clipped by 0 bases and J by 2 bases; unmatched bases: 12. The CDR3 consists of 18 residues. Germline-derived CDR1 and CDR2 are LGHNA and YSLEER.